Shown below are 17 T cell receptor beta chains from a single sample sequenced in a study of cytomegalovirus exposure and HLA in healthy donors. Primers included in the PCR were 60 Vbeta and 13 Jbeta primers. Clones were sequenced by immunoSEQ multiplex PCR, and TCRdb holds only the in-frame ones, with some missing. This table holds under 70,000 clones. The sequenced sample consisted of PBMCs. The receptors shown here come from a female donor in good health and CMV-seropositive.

The CDR3, as DNA: TGTGCCAGCCGAGGAGGGCCCAGCTCCTATAATTCACCCCTCCACTTT. Amino acid sequence: CASRGGPSSYNSPLHF. This rearrangement joins TRBV28 to TRBJ1-6; D not resolved. Germline values: CDR1 MDHEN, CDR2 SYDVKM. CDR3 length equals 16 residues. The V gene lost 8 bases and the J gene lost 0 bases, with 14 bases spanning the gap.

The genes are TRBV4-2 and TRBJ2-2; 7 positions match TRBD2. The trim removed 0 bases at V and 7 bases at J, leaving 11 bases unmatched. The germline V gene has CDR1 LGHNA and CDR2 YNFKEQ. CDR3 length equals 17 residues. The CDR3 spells CASSQDERAGYDGELFF. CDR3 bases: TGTGCCAGCAGCCAAGATGAGCGAGCGGGATATGACGGGGAGCTGTTTTTT.

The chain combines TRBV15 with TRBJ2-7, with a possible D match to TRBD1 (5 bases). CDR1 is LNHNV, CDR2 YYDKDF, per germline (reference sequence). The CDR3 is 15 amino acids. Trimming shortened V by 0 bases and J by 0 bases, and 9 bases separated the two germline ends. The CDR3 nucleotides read TGTGCCACCAGCAGAGATAGGGGAAGCTCCTACGAGCAGTACTTC. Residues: CATSRDRGSSYEQYF.

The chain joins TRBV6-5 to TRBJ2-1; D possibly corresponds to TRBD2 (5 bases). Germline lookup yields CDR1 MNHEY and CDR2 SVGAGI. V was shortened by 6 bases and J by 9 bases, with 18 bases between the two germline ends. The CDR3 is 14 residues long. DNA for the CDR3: TGTGCCAGCAGACCCCCGGGAACCCTCGGTGAGCAGTTCTTC. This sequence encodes CASRPPGTLGEQFF.

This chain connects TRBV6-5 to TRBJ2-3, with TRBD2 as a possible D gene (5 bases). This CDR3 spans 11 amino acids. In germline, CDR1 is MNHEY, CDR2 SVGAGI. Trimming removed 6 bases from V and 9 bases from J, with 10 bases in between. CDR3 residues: CASRLAHTQYF. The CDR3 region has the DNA TGTGCCAGCAGGCTAGCACACACGCAGTATTTT.

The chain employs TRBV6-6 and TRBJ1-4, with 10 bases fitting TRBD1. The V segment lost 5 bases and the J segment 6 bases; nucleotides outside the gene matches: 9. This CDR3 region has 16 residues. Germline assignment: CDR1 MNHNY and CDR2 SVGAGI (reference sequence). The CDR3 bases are TGTGCCAGCAGTCACACCCCGGGACAGGGGTATGAAAAACTGTTTTTT. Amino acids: CASSHTPGQGYEKLFF.

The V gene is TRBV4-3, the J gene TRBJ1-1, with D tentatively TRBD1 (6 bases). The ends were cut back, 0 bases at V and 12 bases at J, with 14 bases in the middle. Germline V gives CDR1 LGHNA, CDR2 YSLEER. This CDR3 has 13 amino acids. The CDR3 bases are TGCGCCAGCAGCCAAGATCTCCACAGGGACACTTTCTTT. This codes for CASSQDLHRDTFF.

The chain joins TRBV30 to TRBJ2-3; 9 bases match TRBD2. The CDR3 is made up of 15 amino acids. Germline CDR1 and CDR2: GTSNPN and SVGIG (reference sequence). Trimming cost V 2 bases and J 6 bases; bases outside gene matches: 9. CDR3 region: CAWSTPGTSWDTQYF. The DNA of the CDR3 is TGTGCCTGGAGTACTCCCGGGACTAGCTGGGATACGCAGTATTTT.

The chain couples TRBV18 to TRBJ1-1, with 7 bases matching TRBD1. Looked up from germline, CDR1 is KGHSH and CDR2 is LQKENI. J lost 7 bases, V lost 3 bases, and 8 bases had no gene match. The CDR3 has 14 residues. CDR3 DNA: TGTGCCAGCTCACCGGGACAGTTGGATGGTGAAGCTTTCTTT. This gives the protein CASSPGQLDGEAFF.

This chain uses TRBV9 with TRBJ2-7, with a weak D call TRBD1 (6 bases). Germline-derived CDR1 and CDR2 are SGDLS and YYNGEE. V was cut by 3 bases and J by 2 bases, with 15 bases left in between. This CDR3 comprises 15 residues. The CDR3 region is CASSARDIDPYEQYF. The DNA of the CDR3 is TGTGCCAGCAGCGCCCGGGACATCGACCCCTACGAGCAGTACTTC. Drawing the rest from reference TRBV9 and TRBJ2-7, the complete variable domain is DSGVTQTPKHLITATGQRVTLRCSPRSGDLSVYWYQQSLDQGLQFLIQYYNGEERAKGNILERFSAQQFPDLHSELNLSSLELGDSALYFCASSARDIDPYEQYFGPGTRLTVT.

For the CDR3, the DNA is TGTGCCAGCAGGGGACAAAGGAACACTGAAGCTTTCTTT. This codes for CASRGQRNTEAFF. This chain connects TRBV6-4 to TRBJ1-1; perhaps TRBD1 as D (6 bases). V lost 6 bases to trimming and J lost 1 base, with 9 bases between them. The CDR3 contains 13 residues. The germline CDR1 and CDR2 sequences are MRHNA and SNTAGT.

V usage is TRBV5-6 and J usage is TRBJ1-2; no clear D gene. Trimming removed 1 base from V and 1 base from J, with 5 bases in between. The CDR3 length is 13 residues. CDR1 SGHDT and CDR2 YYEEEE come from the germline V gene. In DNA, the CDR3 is TGTGCCAGCAGCTTGACGGTTAACTATGGCTACACCTTC. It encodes CASSLTVNYGYTF. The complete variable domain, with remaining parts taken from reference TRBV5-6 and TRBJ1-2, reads DAGVTQSPTHLIKTRGQQVTLRCSPKSGHDTVSWYQQALGQGPQFIFQYYEEEERQRGNFPDRFSGHQFPNYSSELNVNALLLGDSALYLCASSLTVNYGYTFGSGTRLTVV.

CDR3 DNA sequence: TGCAGCGTTGTAACAATTAGGGGCTATGGCTACACCTTC. The encoded protein is CSVVTIRGYGYTF. The chain recombines TRBV29-1 with TRBJ1-2; perhaps TRBD1 as D (5 bases). V gave up 4 bases and J gave up 4 bases, with 13 bases separating them. In germline, CDR1 is SQVTM, CDR2 ANQGSEA. This CDR3 spans 13 amino acids.

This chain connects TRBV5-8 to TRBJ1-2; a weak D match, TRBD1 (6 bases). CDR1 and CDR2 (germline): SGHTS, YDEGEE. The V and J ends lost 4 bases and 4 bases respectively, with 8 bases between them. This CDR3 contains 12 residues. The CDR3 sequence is CASSADSYGYTF. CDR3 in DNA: TGTGCCAGCAGCGCGGACAGCTATGGCTACACCTTC.

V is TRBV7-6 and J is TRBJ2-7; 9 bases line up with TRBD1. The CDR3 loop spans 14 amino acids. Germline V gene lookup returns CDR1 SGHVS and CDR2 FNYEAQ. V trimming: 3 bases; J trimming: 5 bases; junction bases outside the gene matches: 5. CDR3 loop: CASSFGTGNDEQYF. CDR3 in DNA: TGTGCCAGCAGCTTCGGGACAGGGAACGACGAGCAGTACTTC.

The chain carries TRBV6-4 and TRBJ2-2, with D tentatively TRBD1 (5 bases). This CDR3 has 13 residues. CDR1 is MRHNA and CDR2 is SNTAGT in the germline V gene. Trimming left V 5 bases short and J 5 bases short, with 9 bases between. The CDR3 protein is CASSTQVTGELFF. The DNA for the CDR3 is TGTGCCAGCAGTACACAGGTTACCGGGGAGCTGTTTTTT.

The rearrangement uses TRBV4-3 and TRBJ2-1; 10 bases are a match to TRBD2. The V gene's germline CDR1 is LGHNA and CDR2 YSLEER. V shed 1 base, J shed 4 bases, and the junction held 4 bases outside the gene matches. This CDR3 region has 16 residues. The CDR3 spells CASSQVSLAGYNEQFF. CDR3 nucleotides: TGCGCCAGCAGCCAAGTCTCACTAGCGGGGTACAATGAGCAGTTCTTC.